Sequencing of this TCR beta chain was carried out in a study of OX40 agonist ivuxolimab in advanced cancers. Per the germline V gene, CDR1 is ENHRY and CDR2 is SYGVKD. The CDR3 totals 14 residues. The ends lost 5 bases at V and 8 bases at J; junction bases unmatched: 7. The protocol was immunoSEQ multiplex PCR, while the TCRdb copy is restricted to in-frame clones and leaves out a portion. The sample has some 100,000 clones, approximately 89% seen once. The source was CD4+ or CD8+ T cells sorted from blood, collected in a trial of the OX40 agonist ivuxolimab. The J gene is TRBJ1-4, the V gene TRBV10-3; TRBD1 matches at 8 bases. The receptor comes from an adult with an advanced solid tumor such as melanoma, head and neck, liver or kidney cancer. CDR3 in amino acids: CAISRGQGGEKLFF. CDR3 nucleotides: TGTGCCATCAGTCGAGGACAGGGCGGCGAAAAACTGTTTTTT.